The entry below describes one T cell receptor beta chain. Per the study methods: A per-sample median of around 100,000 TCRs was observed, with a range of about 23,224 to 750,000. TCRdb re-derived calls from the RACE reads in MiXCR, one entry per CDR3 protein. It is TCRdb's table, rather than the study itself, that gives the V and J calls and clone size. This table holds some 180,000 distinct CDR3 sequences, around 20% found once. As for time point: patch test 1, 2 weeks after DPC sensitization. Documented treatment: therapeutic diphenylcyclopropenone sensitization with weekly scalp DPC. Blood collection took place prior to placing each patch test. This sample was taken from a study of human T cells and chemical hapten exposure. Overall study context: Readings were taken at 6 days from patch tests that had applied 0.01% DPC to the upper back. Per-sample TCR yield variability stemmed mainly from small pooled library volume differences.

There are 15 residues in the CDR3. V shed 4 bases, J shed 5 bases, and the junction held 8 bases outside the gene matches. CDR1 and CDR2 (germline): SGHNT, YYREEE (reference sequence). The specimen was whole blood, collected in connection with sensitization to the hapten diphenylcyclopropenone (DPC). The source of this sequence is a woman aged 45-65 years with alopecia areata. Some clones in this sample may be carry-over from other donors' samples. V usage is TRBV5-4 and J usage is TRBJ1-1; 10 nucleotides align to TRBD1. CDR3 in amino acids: CASSPRAGQGTEAFF. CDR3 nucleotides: TGTGCCAGCAGCCCCCGAGCGGGACAGGGGACTGAAGCTTTCTTT.